The following is a T cell receptor beta chain sequence with its context. The sample is drawn from a study of technical replicates of blood from a handful of donors. The table came from immunoSEQ multiplex PCR; TCRdb's copy has only in-frame clones and leaves some out. The sample holds tens of thousands of clones, roughly 93% seen once. This CDR3 has 15 residues. V shed 5 bases, J shed 4 bases, and the junction held 9 bases outside the gene matches. Germline V lookup: CDR1 SGHVS, CDR2 FQNEAQ. The source of this sequence is a human donor in good health. This chain links TRBV7-8 with TRBJ1-2; 8 bases line up with TRBD1. The specimen sequenced was T cells isolated from PBMCs. The CDR3 DNA reads TGTGCCAGCAGCCAAGACAGGGGCGGCAGCTATGGCTACACCTTC. This translates into CASSQDRGGSYGYTF.